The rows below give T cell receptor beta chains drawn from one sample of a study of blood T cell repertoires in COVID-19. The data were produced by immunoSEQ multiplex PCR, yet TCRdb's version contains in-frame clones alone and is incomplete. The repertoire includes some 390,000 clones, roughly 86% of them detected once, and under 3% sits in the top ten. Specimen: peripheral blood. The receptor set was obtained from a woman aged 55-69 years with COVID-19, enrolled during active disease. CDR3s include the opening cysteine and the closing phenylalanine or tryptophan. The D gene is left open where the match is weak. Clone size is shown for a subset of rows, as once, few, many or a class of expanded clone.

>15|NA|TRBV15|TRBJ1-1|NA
TGTGCCACCAGCAGAGAAAGGAGTATGAACACTGAAGCTTTCTTT
CATSRERSMNTEAFF
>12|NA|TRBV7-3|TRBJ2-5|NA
TGTGCCAGCAGCTTGGACAGTGGGCTCCAGTACTTC
CASSLDSGLQYF
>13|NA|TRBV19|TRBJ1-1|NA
TGTGCCAGTAGTATAAAGCGGAACACTGAAGCTTTCTTT
CASSIKRNTEAFF
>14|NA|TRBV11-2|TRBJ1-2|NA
TGTGCCAGCAGCTCTCGAGGCCAGAACTATGGCTACACCTTC
CASSSRGQNYGYTF
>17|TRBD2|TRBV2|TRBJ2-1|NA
TGTGCCAGGACCGCGAGTCTAGGACTAGAGTCCTACAATGAGCAGTTCTTC
CARTASLGLESYNEQFF
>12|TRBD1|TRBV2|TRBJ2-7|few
TGTGCCACCGCCGGACAGGTGTACGAGCAGTACTTC
CATAGQVYEQYF
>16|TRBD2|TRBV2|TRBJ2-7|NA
TGTGCCAGCAGTGAACAGGGACTAGCGGGCTCCTACGAGCAGTACTTC
CASSEQGLAGSYEQYF
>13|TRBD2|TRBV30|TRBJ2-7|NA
TGTGCCTGGAGTTGGGGGGGGTCCTACGAGCAGTACTTC
CAWSWGGSYEQYF
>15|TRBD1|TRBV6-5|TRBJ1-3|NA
TGTGCCAGCGTAGACCAGACAGGGGGAGGAAACACCATATATTTT
CASVDQTGGGNTIYF
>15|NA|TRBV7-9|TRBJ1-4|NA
TGTGCCAGCAGCTATGGGGGCGACGCTAATGAAAAACTGTTTTTT
CASSYGGDANEKLFF
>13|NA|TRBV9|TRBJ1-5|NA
TGTGCCACCCAAGCGAGGGCTCGGCAGCCCCAGCATTTT
CATQARARQPQHF
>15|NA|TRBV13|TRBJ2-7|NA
TGTGCCAGCAGCTCCAGGGGCGTCCCCCTCTACGAGCAGTACTTC
CASSSRGVPLYEQYF
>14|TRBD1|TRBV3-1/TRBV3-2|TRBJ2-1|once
TGTGCCAGCAGCCTCCGGGACAGCTACAATGAGCAGTTCTTC
CASSLRDSYNEQFF
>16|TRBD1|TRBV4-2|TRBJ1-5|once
TGTGCCAGCAGCCAAGTGACAGGGGCTAGCAATCAGCCCCAGCATTTT
CASSQVTGASNQPQHF
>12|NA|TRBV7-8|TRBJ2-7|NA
TGTGCCAGCAGCTTAGTGGCCCACGAGCAGTACTTC
CASSLVAHEQYF
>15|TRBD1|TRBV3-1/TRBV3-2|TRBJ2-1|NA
TGTGCCAGCAGCCCGACAGGGTCCCTATACAATGAGCAGTTCTTC
CASSPTGSLYNEQFF
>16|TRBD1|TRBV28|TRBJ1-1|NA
TGTGCCAGCAGCCTAATGACAGGGTTGGGAAACACTGAAGCTTTCTTT
CASSLMTGLGNTEAFF
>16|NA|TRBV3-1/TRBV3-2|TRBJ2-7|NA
TGTGCCAGCAGCCAAGATCGGTACAGCGGCTCCTACGAGCAGTACTTC
CASSQDRYSGSYEQYF
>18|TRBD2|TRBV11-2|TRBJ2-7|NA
TGTGCCAGCAGCTTATTCACACTAGCGGGGGGGAAGGGTTACGAGCAGTACTTC
CASSLFTLAGGKGYEQYF
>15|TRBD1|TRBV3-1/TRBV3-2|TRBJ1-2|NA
TGTGCCAGCAGCCAACTTACAGGGGTGAACTATGGCTACACCTTC
CASSQLTGVNYGYTF
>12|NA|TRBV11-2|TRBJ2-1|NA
TGTGCCAGCAGCTTAGGGGACATGAAGCGGTTCTTC
CASSLGDMKRFF
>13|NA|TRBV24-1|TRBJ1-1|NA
TGTGCCACCAGTGAGACGGGGTACACTGAAGCTTTCTTT
CATSETGYTEAFF
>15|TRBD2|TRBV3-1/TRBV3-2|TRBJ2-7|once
TGTGCCAGCAGCCAGCGGGGGGCGGTCTCCTACGAGCAGTACTTC
CASSQRGAVSYEQYF
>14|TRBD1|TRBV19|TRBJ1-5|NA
TGTGCCAGTACCGGTGACAGGGTAAATCAGCCCCAGCATTTT
CASTGDRVNQPQHF
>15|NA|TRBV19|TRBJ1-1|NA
TGTGCCAGTACTATTACAGGGCCTCGATCCACTGAAGCTTTCTTT
CASTITGPRSTEAFF
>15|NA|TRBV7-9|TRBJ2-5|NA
TGTGCCAGCAGCTTAGCGGCTGCGGTAGGAGAGACCCAGTACTTC
CASSLAAAVGETQYF
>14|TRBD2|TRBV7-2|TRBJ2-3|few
TGTGCCAGCAGCTTAGGGCGGGGGACAGATACGCAGTATTTT
CASSLGRGTDTQYF
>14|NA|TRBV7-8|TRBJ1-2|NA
TGTGCCAGCAGCTTAATTGGGGGGTCCGATGGCTACACCTTC
CASSLIGGSDGYTF
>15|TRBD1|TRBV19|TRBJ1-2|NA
TGTGCCAGTAAAGCCGGGACAGGAGACCACTATGGCTACACCTTC
CASKAGTGDHYGYTF
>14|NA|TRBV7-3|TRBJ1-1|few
TGTGCCAGCCTGAGTGGCAGGGGGAACACTGAAGCTTTCTTT
CASLSGRGNTEAFF
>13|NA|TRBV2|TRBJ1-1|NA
TGTGCCAGCAGTCGACAGATGAACACTGAAGCTTTCTTT
CASSRQMNTEAFF
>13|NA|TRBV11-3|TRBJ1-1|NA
TGTGCCAGCAGCATAGAAGAACGTATGCGGGCTTTCTTT
CASSIEERMRAFF
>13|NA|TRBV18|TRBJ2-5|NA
TGTGCCAGCTCAGTACTAGGAAGCGAGACCCAGTACTTC
CASSVLGSETQYF
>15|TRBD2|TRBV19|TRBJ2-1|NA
TGTGCCAGTAGTTTAGCGGGGGGGGCACTCCATGAGCAGTTCTTC
CASSLAGGALHEQFF
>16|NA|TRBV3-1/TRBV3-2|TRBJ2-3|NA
TGTGCCAGCAGCCAACTATACAGGGAGAACACAGATACGCAGTATTTT
CASSQLYRENTDTQYF
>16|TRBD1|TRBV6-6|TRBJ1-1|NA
TGTGCCAGCAGTTCTACAGGACAGGGGGTGAACACTGAAGCTTTCTTT
CASSSTGQGVNTEAFF
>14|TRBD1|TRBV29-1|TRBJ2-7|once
TGCAGCGTTGTGAGCGGGACAGGGTCCTACGAGCAGTACTTC
CSVVSGTGSYEQYF
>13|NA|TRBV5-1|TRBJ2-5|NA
TGCGCCAGCAGCTTGTTCAGAGGAGAGACCCAGTACTTC
CASSLFRGETQYF
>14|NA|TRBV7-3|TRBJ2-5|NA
TGTGCCAGCAGCTTCTGGGGCGGTCTGCAGACCCAGTACTTC
CASSFWGGLQTQYF
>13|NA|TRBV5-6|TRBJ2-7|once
TGTGCCAGCAGCCCAGGGGCAACCTACGAGCAGTACTTC
CASSPGATYEQYF
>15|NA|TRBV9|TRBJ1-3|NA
TGTGCCAGCAGCAACAGCTTAATCTCTGGAAACACCATATATTTT
CASSNSLISGNTIYF
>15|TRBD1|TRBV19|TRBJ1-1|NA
TGTGCCAGTACTACAAGACAGGGGGCAGAAACTGAAGCTTTCTTT
CASTTRQGAETEAFF
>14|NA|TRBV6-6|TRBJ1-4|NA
TGTGCCAGCAGCCCAGGGGTGGCTAATGAAAAACTGTTTTTT
CASSPGVANEKLFF
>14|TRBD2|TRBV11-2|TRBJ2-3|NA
TGTGCCAGCAGCCCGGGGACTAGTCAGCAGTCGCAGTATTTT
CASSPGTSQQSQYF
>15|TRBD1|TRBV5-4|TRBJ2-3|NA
TGTGCCAGCACCCCGGACAGGGGGCACACAGATACGCAGTATTTT
CASTPDRGHTDTQYF
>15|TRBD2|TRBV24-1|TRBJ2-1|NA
TGTGCCACCAGTGACCCCGGGACTAGCTGGGGGGAGCAGTTCTTC
CATSDPGTSWGEQFF
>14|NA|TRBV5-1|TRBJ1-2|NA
TGCGCCAGCAGCTTGAACTATCTTAACTATGGCTACACCTTC
CASSLNYLNYGYTF
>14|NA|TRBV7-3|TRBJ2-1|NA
TGTGCCAGCAGCTTAAAGAGGCAAAACAATGAGCAGTTCTTC
CASSLKRQNNEQFF
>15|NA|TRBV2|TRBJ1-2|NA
TGTGCCAGCAGTGAAAGAAGGCAGGAAGGCTATGGCTACACCTTC
CASSERRQEGYGYTF
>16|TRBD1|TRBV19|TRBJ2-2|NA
TGTGCCAGTAGTATAGTCGCCAGGGGGCCCGTCGGGGAGCTGTTTTTT
CASSIVARGPVGELFF
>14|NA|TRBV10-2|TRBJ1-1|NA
TGCGCCAGCAGTGAGCAGGGGATGAACACTGAAGCTTTCTTT
CASSEQGMNTEAFF
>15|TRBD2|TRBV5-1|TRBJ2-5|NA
TGCGCCAGCAGCTTGGGGACTAGCGGGGTCGAGACCCAGTACTTC
CASSLGTSGVETQYF
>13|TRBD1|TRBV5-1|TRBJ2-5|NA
TGCGCCCCTCGGACAGGGTGGCAAGAGACCCAGTACTTC
CAPRTGWQETQYF